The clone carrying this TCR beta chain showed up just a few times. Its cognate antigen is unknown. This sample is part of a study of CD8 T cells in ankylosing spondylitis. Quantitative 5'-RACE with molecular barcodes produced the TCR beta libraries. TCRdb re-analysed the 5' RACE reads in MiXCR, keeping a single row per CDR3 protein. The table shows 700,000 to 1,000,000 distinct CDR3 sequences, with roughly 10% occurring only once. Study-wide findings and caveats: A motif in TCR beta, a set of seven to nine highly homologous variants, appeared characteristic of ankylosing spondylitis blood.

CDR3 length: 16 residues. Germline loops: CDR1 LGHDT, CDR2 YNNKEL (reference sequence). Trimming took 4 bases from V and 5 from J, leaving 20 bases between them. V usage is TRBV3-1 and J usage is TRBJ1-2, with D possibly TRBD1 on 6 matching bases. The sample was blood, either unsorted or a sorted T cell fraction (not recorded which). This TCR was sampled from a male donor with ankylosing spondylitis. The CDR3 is CASSLITGRRAYGYTF. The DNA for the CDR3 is TGTGCCAGCAGCCTAATAACAGGGAGGAGGGCTTATGGCTACACCTTC.